This T cell receptor (beta chain) was observed in a study of CXCR3-negative and CXCR3-positive naive CD8 T cells. Study-level results: A higher hydrophobicity marked the TRB CDR3s of CXCR3-positive naive cells versus CXCR3-negative naive cells.

5' RACE that incorporated UMI labels was used to prepare the TRB cDNA libraries. Each CDR3 protein gets one entry in TCRdb, which reprocessed the 5' RACE reads and gives no DNA. With 6,000 to 7,500 distinct CDR3 sequences in the sample, the ten largest clones hold 1.9%. Concerning this clonotype itself: The antigen remains undetermined.

The CDR3 consists of 11 residues. The germline gives CDR1 SQVTM, CDR2 ANQGSEA. Sequencing was performed on naive CXCR3+ CD8+ T cells from blood. The subset was: CD45RO-CCR7+CD27+CD95- naive CD8+ T cells expressing CXCR3 (TNR3+). This clonotype was obtained from a human donor in good health. Some clones in this sample may be carry-over from other donors' samples. The V call is TRBV29-1, the J call TRBJ1-1; TCRdb lists TRBD1, though no DNA is available to test this call. The chain's CDR3 is CSVDRVGEAFF. The entire variable domain, with the rest obtained from reference TRBV29-1 and TRBJ1-1, is as follows: SAVISQKPSRDICQRGTSLTIQCQVDSQVTMMFWYRQQPGQSLTLIATANQGSEATYESGFVIDKFPISRPNLTFSTLTVSNMSPEDSSIYLCSVDRVGEAFFGQGTRLTVV.